Following are 28 T cell receptor beta chains from one sample sequenced in a study of CD8 T cells in Susac syndrome (dated by TCRdb to between 2017 and 2020). The receptor library was made with the immunoSEQ multiplex PCR assay. RNA was extracted using the RNeasy kit, and roughly 0.45 to 1 microgram was reverse transcribed with random hexamers. TCRdb reprocessing: public reads trimmed at Q25 with fastp, clones called with MiXCR, in-frame beta chains kept. Entries that share a CDR3 protein sequence are merged under the most common genes and DNA. For this sample the table gives around 71,000 distinct CDR3 sequences, of which nearly 96% were detected only once. 0.1% to 0.12% of the sample is in the top ten clones. The sample consisted of CD4+ T cells from PBMCs. Receptors originate from a human donor with multiple sclerosis.

The chain has TRBV20-1 and TRBJ2-4; TRBD2 matches 8 bases. The V gene's germline CDR1 is DFQATT and CDR2 SNEGSKA (reference sequence). V was pared by 2 bases and J by 4 bases, with 7 bases of the junction left unmatched. The length of the CDR3 is 15 residues. CDR3 sequence: CSARRGGGSKNIQYF. CDR3 nucleotide sequence: TGCAGTGCTAGAAGGGGCGGGGGGAGTAAAAACATTCAGTACTTC.

This chain links TRBV11-1 with TRBJ2-5; possibly TRBD1 for D (6 bases). The CDR3 has 13 amino acids. From germline, CDR1 is SGHAT and CDR2 FQDESV (reference sequence). The V and J ends lost 5 bases and 1 base respectively, with 8 bases between them. The CDR3 sequence: CASSGTLQETQYF. Here the CDR3 DNA reads TGTGCCAGCAGCGGGACACTCCAAGAGACCCAGTACTTC.

V usage is TRBV9 and J usage is TRBJ2-2; 9 bases agree with TRBD1. CDR1 is SGDLS and CDR2 is YYNGEE in the germline V gene. V gave up 1 base and J gave up 5 bases; unmatched junction bases: 3. CDR3 length: 15 residues. The CDR3: CASSVTGGGTGELFF. In nucleotides, the CDR3 is TGTGCCAGCAGCGTAACAGGGGGCGGAACCGGGGAGCTGTTTTTT.

This clonotype was seen just once. The rearrangement uses TRBV20-1 and TRBJ2-7, with a weak D call TRBD1 (5 bases). The V gene's germline CDR1 is DFQATT and CDR2 SNEGSKA (reference sequence). The CDR3 extends over 14 amino acids. V lost 6 bases, J lost 3 bases, and 18 bases lay in between. As DNA, the CDR3 is TGCAGTGCCCCTCGGCCGCAGGGCGGCTACGAGCAGTACTTC. Protein sequence: CSAPRPQGGYEQYF.

In its sample, this clonotype was seen once. The gene calls are TRBV27 and TRBJ2-1; 7 nucleotides line up with TRBD1. The V gene end was trimmed by 3 bases and the J gene end by 10 bases; junction bases not matched to a gene: 18. CDR3 length: 17 amino acids. The germline V gene has CDR1 MNHEY and CDR2 SMNVEV (reference sequence). CDR3 loop: CASSFLRTGADSGEQFF. The CDR3 coding sequence is TGTGCCAGCAGTTTCCTGCGCACAGGGGCGGATTCTGGGGAGCAGTTCTTC.

The J gene is TRBJ1-2, the V gene TRBV7-2; TRBD1 matches at 7 bases. The J segment lost 6 bases and the V segment lost 1 base, leaving 8 bases of the junction unmatched. Germline CDR1 and CDR2: SGHTA and FQGNSA. This CDR3 spans 15 amino acids. The CDR3 DNA reads TGTGCCAGCAGCTTAGTCTCGGACAGGCTCAATGGCTACACCTTC. The encoded protein is CASSLVSDRLNGYTF.

This chain uses TRBV3-1 with TRBJ1-6, with 9 bases that match TRBD1. The CDR3 totals 16 residues. V was pared by 4 bases and J by 8 bases, with 9 bases of the junction left unmatched. CDR1 LGHDT and CDR2 YNNKEL come from the germline V gene (reference sequence). CDR3 DNA: TGTGCCAGCAGCCGCAACACAGGGGGCTGGGATTCACCCCTCCACTTT. It translates to CASSRNTGGWDSPLHF.

The CDR3 reads CASSYRRGRPPDEQYF. CDR3 sequence (DNA): TGTGCCAGCAGTTACCGTAGGGGACGACCCCCGGACGAGCAGTACTTC. J is TRBJ2-7 and V is TRBV6-5; the D call may be TRBD1 or TRBD2 (5 bases each). The CDR3 extends over 16 amino acids. V was pared by 2 bases and J by 5 bases, with 19 bases between. Germline CDR1 and CDR2: MNHEY and SVGAGI.

This chain joins TRBV20-1 and TRBJ1-5; perhaps TRBD1 as D (5 bases). V was pared by 1 base and J by 4 bases, with 8 bases between. The CDR3 spans 13 residues. Germline V lookup: CDR1 DFQATT, CDR2 SNEGSKA (reference sequence). For the CDR3, the DNA is TGCAGTGCTAGAGCGACAGCGAATCAGCCCCAGCATTTT. Residues: CSARATANQPQHF.

The V and J genes are TRBV7-9 and TRBJ2-3; tentatively, D is TRBD1 (6 bases). CDR1 is SEHNR, CDR2 FQNEAQ, per germline (reference sequence). Trimming stripped 1 base from V and 2 bases from J, with 13 bases between. CDR3 length: 16 amino acids. DNA of the CDR3: TGTGCCAGCAGCTTAGGGGGGCTTGGGGCCACAGATACGCAGTATTTT. It codes for CASSLGGLGATDTQYF.

This rearrangement joins TRBV3-1 to TRBJ2-7; maybe TRBD2 (5 bases). The CDR3 length is 12 residues. The germline V gene encodes CDR1 LGHDT and CDR2 YNNKEL (reference sequence). V was cut by 4 bases and J by 6 bases, with 10 bases left in between. CDR3 sequence: CASSPVRGEQYF. The DNA for the CDR3 is TGTGCCAGCAGCCCCGTCCGGGGCGAGCAGTACTTC.

The chain recombines TRBV5-6 with TRBJ2-6; TRBD1 agrees at 8 bases. Germline V CDR1 and CDR2: SGHDT, YYEEEE. Trimming at V came to 0 bases and at J to 0 bases, leaving 5 bases not matched to a gene. This CDR3 region has 18 residues. DNA of the CDR3: TGTGCCAGCAGCTTGGTAGGACAGGGAAGCTCTGGGGCCAACGTCCTGACTTTC. This gives the protein CASSLVGQGSSGANVLTF.

This sequence joins TRBV12-3 or TRBV12-4 and TRBJ2-1; D is unresolved. This CDR3 comprises 15 residues. Trimming removed 4 bases from V and 6 bases from J, with 16 bases in between. CDR3 loop: CASSSDRAAANEQFF. For the CDR3, the DNA is TGTGCCAGCAGTTCCGATCGGGCAGCCGCCAATGAGCAGTTCTTC.

The chain links TRBV7-8 to TRBJ2-1; 13 nucleotides align to TRBD2. After removal of 4 bases from V and 9 bases from J, the junction contained 9 bases not matched to a gene. CDR1 and CDR2 (germline): SGHVS, FQNEAQ. The CDR3 extends over 16 amino acids. The CDR3 sequence: CASSSGLAGVPTEQFF. The CDR3 DNA is TGTGCCAGCAGCTCAGGACTAGCGGGGGTCCCTACTGAGCAGTTCTTC.

The chain uses TRBV3-1 and TRBJ1-5, with D uncertain. Looked up from germline, CDR1 is LGHDT and CDR2 is YNNKEL (reference sequence). CDR3 length: 13 residues. Deletions cut 2 bases from V and 4 bases from J, with 6 bases between. CDR3 nucleotides: TGTGCCAGCAGCCAATCCCTAAATCAGCCCCAGCATTTT. Protein product: CASSQSLNQPQHF.

J is TRBJ2-7 and V is TRBV2; TRBD1 or TRBD2 may be the D gene (5 bases each). Germline CDR1 is SNHLY and CDR2 is FYNNEI. Trimming shortened V by 6 bases and J by 2 bases, and 8 bases separated the two germline ends. The CDR3 is made up of 12 amino acids. In DNA, the CDR3 is TGTGCCAGCAGCGGGGCGGCCTACGAGCAGTACTTC. Protein sequence: CASSGAAYEQYF.

The chain uses TRBV7-9 and TRBJ2-1, with D unclear. CDR3 length: 17 residues. V was shortened by 2 bases and J by 0 bases, with 14 bases between the two germline ends. Germline values: CDR1 SEHNR, CDR2 FQNEAQ (reference sequence). The CDR3 sequence is CASSLLTARSSYNEQFF. The CDR3 DNA reads TGTGCCAGCAGCTTACTTACAGCCCGGAGCTCCTACAATGAGCAGTTCTTC.

The rearrangement uses TRBV24-1 and TRBJ2-4; D gene unclear. CDR1 and CDR2 from the germline V gene are KGHDR and SFDVKD. The CDR3 loop spans 16 amino acids. The ends were cut back, 1 base at V and 6 bases at J, with 15 bases in the middle. CDR3 sequence reads: CATSDLGTSRGNIQYF. CDR3 DNA sequence: TGTGCCACCAGTGATTTAGGTACATCTCGTGGAAACATTCAGTACTTC.

The rearrangement uses TRBV12-3 or TRBV12-4 and TRBJ1-6; 7 bases are a match to TRBD1. V was clipped by 6 bases and J by 10 bases; unmatched bases: 9. The CDR3 totals 14 residues. DNA for the CDR3: TGTGCCAGCAGAGTGACAGGGTCCGCGTCACCCCTCCACTTT. Translated, it gives CASRVTGSASPLHF.

V and J are TRBV12-3 or TRBV12-4 and TRBJ2-5; D uncertain. The V end lost 3 bases, the J end lost 3 bases, and 8 bases lay between the germline ends. CDR3 length: 13 residues. The CDR3 sequence: CASSFGSEETQYF. In DNA form, the CDR3 reads TGTGCCAGCAGTTTTGGGTCGGAAGAGACCCAGTACTTC.

The J gene is TRBJ1-2, the V gene TRBV21-1. TRBV21-1 is a documented pseudogene. This CDR3 is built from 12 residues. The CDR3 DNA sequence: TGTGCCAGCAAGCAGGTGAACTATGGCTACACCTTC. This sequence encodes CASKQVNYGYTF.

In nucleotides, the CDR3 is TGTGCCAGCAAAGGGGGGTTGGGAATCTCCTACGAGCAGTACTTC. Encoded protein: CASKGGLGISYEQYF. The chain combines TRBV2 with TRBJ2-7; D tentatively fits TRBD1 or TRBD2 (6 bases each). V was shortened by 7 bases and J by 0 bases, with 16 bases between the two germline ends. There are 15 residues in the CDR3. Per the germline V gene, CDR1 is SNHLY and CDR2 is FYNNEI.

This clonotype was counted between two and nine times. J is TRBJ2-5 and V is TRBV11-2; no clear D. The CDR3 sequence is 14 residues long. Germline-derived CDR1 and CDR2 are SGHAT and FQNNGV. Between the trimmed V and J ends, which lost 4 bases and 1 base, there was a span of 10 bases. DNA of the CDR3: TGTGCCAGCAGCTCCCCTGACACCCAAGAGACCCAGTACTTC. Translating gives CASSSPDTQETQYF.

The chain is built from TRBV18 and TRBJ2-3; D ambiguous. The V gene's germline CDR1 is KGHSH and CDR2 LQKENI. V dropped 3 bases and J dropped 0 bases, with 7 bases sitting between them. The length of the CDR3 is 14 residues. CDR3 sequence (DNA): TGTGCCAGCTCACCGCTGATCAGCACAGATACGCAGTATTTT. Its protein product is CASSPLISTDTQYF.

This chain links TRBV7-9 with TRBJ2-1; D is perhaps TRBD2 (7 bases). Looked up from germline, CDR1 is SEHNR and CDR2 is FQNEAQ (reference sequence). Deletions cut 2 bases from V and 5 bases from J, with 13 bases between. This CDR3 has 15 amino acids. The CDR3 nucleotides read TGTGCCAGCAGCTTAATTAGGGGGGGACACAATGAGCAGTTCTTC. This codes for CASSLIRGGHNEQFF.

The V call is TRBV7-6, the J call TRBJ2-2, with 9 bases aligning to TRBD1. Germline V gene sequence: CDR1 SGHVS, CDR2 FNYEAQ. The J segment lost 4 bases and the V segment lost 0 bases, leaving 12 bases of the junction unmatched. CDR3 size: 19 residues. The CDR3, as DNA: TGTGCCAGCAGCTTAGCCATTTATAGGACAGGGGCTATCACCGGGGAGCTGTTTTTT. Protein: CASSLAIYRTGAITGELFF. The full variable domain, rest sourced from reference TRBV7-6 and TRBJ2-2, is GAGVSQSPRYKVTKRGQDVALRCDPISGHVSLYWYRQALGQGPEFLTYFNYEAQQDKSGLPNDRFSAERPEGSISTLTIQRTEQRDSAMYRCASSLAIYRTGAITGELFFGEGSRLTVL.

The V call is TRBV20-1, the J call TRBJ2-5, with 9 bases lining up with TRBD1. This CDR3 is built from 15 residues. The V gene end was trimmed by 6 bases and the J gene end by 4 bases; junction bases not matched to a gene: 12. CDR1 is DFQATT, CDR2 SNEGSKA, per germline (reference sequence). The CDR3 sequence: CSAPKGQGRTETQYF. The CDR3 DNA reads as TGCAGTGCGCCCAAAGGACAGGGGAGGACAGAGACCCAGTACTTC.

The J gene is TRBJ1-2, the V gene TRBV19; 8 bases map to TRBD1. The CDR3 is made up of 14 amino acids. V lost 6 bases and J lost 7; bases outside the gene matches: 10. The germline V gene encodes CDR1 LNHDA and CDR2 SQIVND (reference sequence). CDR3 loop: CASSDTDRGFGYTF. DNA for the CDR3: TGTGCCAGTAGCGACACCGACAGGGGCTTTGGCTACACCTTC.